The 10 T cell receptor beta chains presented below share a single source sample, sequenced in a study of beta chain features in type 1 diabetes. Findings and caveats of the study: The study found moderately but significantly shorter TCRB CDR3s in all four CD4+ subsets of Type 1 diabetes patients.

The investigators reverse transcribed all of the isolated RNA, so they sequenced expressed TCRB transcripts. Sequencing used immunoSEQ multiplex PCR; TCRdb keeps in-frame clones, though not all of them. The sample lists 600,000 to 700,000 clones, roughly 13% occurring once. These receptors lack a known antigen. Sequencing was performed on naive CD4+ T cells from blood. These receptors all come from a man aged 18 to 29 with type 1 diabetes.

This clone was observed a few times. The V call is TRBV7-2, the J call TRBJ2-1; 9 bases fit TRBD2. CDR1 is SGHTA, CDR2 FQGNSA, per germline. With V trimmed by 5 bases and J by 10 bases, 12 bases remained unmatched. This CDR3 contains 15 residues. The CDR3 DNA follows: TGTGCCAGCAGCGTGTTGGCGGGGGGGCATGAGGAGCAGTTCTTC. Its translation: CASSVLAGGHEEQFF.

This sequence joins TRBV7-7 and TRBJ2-3; TRBD2 aligns across 8 bases. CDR1 is SSHAT, CDR2 FNYEAQ, per germline (reference sequence). Germline trimming cut 5 bases from V and 2 bases from J; bases unmatched to any gene: 6. The length of the CDR3 is 15 residues. CDR3 sequence reads: CASSPERGPTDTQYF. Here the CDR3 DNA reads TGTGCCAGCAGCCCGGAGCGGGGGCCCACAGATACGCAGTATTTT.

The rearrangement joins TRBV30 to TRBJ1-3; D is uncertain. Per germline, CDR1 GTSNPN and CDR2 SVGIG (reference sequence). This CDR3 is built from 15 residues. The V end was cut by 0 bases, the J end by 0 bases, with 9 bases between. CDR3 region: CAWSVTTGSGNTIYF. Written as DNA, the CDR3 is TGTGCCTGGAGTGTAACTACGGGCTCTGGAAACACCATATATTTT.

In its sample, this clone was seen a few times. The chain employs TRBV6-1 and TRBJ2-3, with D tentatively TRBD1 (6 bases). This CDR3 spans 15 amino acids. Per the germline V gene, CDR1 is MNHNS and CDR2 is SASEGT. V was clipped by 7 bases and J by 9 bases, with 23 bases between them. The CDR3 coding sequence is TGTGCCAGCACTGACGGCGACAGGTCCTTAGGGACGCAGTATTTT. Encoded protein: CASTDGDRSLGTQYF.

This chain links TRBV28 with TRBJ1-3; D is unclear. Trimming pared 6 bases from V and 0 bases from J, leaving 3 bases between. CDR1 MDHEN and CDR2 SYDVKM come from the germline V gene. The CDR3 has 12 amino acids. Written as DNA, the CDR3 is TGTGCCAGCAGAGACTCTGGAAACACCATATATTTT. Translated, it gives CASRDSGNTIYF.

This chain uses TRBV27 with TRBJ1-6; 8 nucleotides line up with TRBD1. The germline V gene encodes CDR1 MNHEY and CDR2 SMNVEV (reference sequence). CDR3 length: 17 residues. Trimming cost V 5 bases and J 2 bases; bases outside gene matches: 8. For the CDR3, the DNA is TGTGCCAGCAGTCAAGGGACAGGTTGGGCCTATAATTCACCCCTCCACTTT. Translated, it gives CASSQGTGWAYNSPLHF.

This clone was counted between two and nine times. The rearrangement links TRBV10-3 to TRBJ1-5, with 7 bases aligning to TRBD1. The J segment lost 3 bases and the V segment lost 2 bases, leaving 4 bases of the junction unmatched. The CDR3 runs to 15 residues. Germline V gene lookup returns CDR1 ENHRY and CDR2 SYGVKD. CDR3 residues: CAISEATGSNQPQHF. DNA of the CDR3: TGTGCCATCAGTGAGGCGACAGGGTCCAATCAGCCCCAGCATTTT.

V usage is TRBV7-9 and J usage is TRBJ1-1; TRBD1 matches 9 bases. This CDR3 has 17 residues. CDR1 SEHNR and CDR2 FQNEAQ come from the germline V gene (reference sequence). The J segment lost 0 bases and the V segment lost 2 bases, leaving 7 bases of the junction unmatched. The CDR3, as DNA: TGTGCCAGCAGCTTACCCCGGGACAGGGCCATGAACACTGAAGCTTTCTTT. This gives the protein CASSLPRDRAMNTEAFF.

This clone was counted only a few times. The genes are TRBV29-1 and TRBJ1-1, with unresolved D. The V and J ends lost 7 bases and 4 bases respectively, with 4 bases between them. The CDR3 spans 9 residues. CDR1 and CDR2 (germline): SQVTM, ANQGSEA. The CDR3 DNA is TGCAGCGCCGGCACTGAAGCTTTCTTT. Amino acids: CSAGTEAFF.

This clone was counted between two and nine times. The chain uses TRBV10-3 and TRBJ1-6, with a tentative D call TRBD1 (6 bases). This CDR3 has 16 residues. V was cut by 3 bases and J by 5 bases, with 14 bases left in between. CDR1 and CDR2 (germline): ENHRY, SYGVKD. The CDR3 DNA is TGTGCCATCAGTGATCGGGGGGCCATCGATAATTCACCCCTCCACTTT. Translation: CAISDRGAIDNSPLHF.